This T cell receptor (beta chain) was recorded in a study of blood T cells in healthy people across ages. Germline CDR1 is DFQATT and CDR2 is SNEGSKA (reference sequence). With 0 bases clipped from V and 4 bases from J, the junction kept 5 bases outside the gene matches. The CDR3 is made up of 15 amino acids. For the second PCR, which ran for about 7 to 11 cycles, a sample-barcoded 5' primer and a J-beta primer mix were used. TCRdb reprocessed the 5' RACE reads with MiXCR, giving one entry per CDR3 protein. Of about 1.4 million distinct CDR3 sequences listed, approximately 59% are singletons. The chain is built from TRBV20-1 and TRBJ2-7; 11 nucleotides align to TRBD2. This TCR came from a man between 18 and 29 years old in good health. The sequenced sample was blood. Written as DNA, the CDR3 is TGCAGTGCTAGAGACAGACTAGCGGGGAGGTACGAGCAGTACTTC. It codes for CSARDRLAGRYEQYF.